The 10 T cell receptor beta chains listed next were all sequenced from one sample in a study of control samples from healthy donors and cancer patients. This table comes from immunoSEQ multiplex PCR, and its TCRdb copy is limited to in-frame clones, with some not included. The table has about 18,000 clones, 80% to 90% seen once. The sample was PBMCs. The receptors were sampled from a woman aged 65 to 85 with lung cancer.

The chain links TRBV6-5 to TRBJ2-1; 7 nucleotides match TRBD2. Germline V gene data show CDR1 as MNHEY and CDR2 as SVGAGI. The CDR3 contains 16 residues. J was trimmed by 3 bases and V by 0 bases; bases with no gene match: 5. The CDR3 DNA is TGTGCCAGCAGTTACTCAGGGGACTACTACTACAATGAGCAGTTCTTC. Translated: CASSYSGDYYYNEQFF.

In its sample, this clone was seen once. The rearrangement links TRBV3-1 (or the pseudogene TRBV3-2) to TRBJ1-3; D remains unclear. The CDR3 consists of 17 residues. V shed 4 bases and J shed 0 bases, with 16 bases lying between them. Germline V gene lookup returns CDR1 LGHDT and CDR2 YNNKEL (reference sequence). The CDR3 region has the DNA TGTGCCAGCAGCCGACTATCCCCTTCGAGCTCTGGAAACACCATATATTTT. As protein: CASSRLSPSSSGNTIYF.

The chain combines TRBV25-1 with TRBJ2-4; 9 bases match TRBD1. Germline assignment: CDR1 MGHDK and CDR2 SYGVNS. The J segment lost 4 bases and the V segment lost 0 bases, leaving 10 bases of the junction unmatched. The CDR3 spans 18 residues. The CDR3 region has the DNA TGTGCCAGCAGTGAATATATCGCTGGGACAGGGACAAAAAACATTCAGTACTTC. This codes for CASSEYIAGTGTKNIQYF.

The chain joins TRBV5-1 to TRBJ2-3, with D unresolved. Germline CDR1 is SGHRS and CDR2 is YFSETQ. CDR3 length: 15 amino acids. V was trimmed by 0 bases and J by 0 bases, leaving 8 bases between them. The CDR3 region has the DNA TGCGCCAGCAGCTTGGTTTCAGCTAGCACAGATACGCAGTATTTT. This sequence encodes CASSLVSASTDTQYF.

This clone has a handful of counts. This rearrangement joins TRBV7-2 to TRBJ2-4; 10 nucleotides match TRBD2. Germline CDR1 is SGHTA and CDR2 is FQGNSA. There are 19 residues in the CDR3. The V gene end was trimmed by 3 bases and the J gene end by 7 bases; junction bases not matched to a gene: 18. The CDR3 loop reads CASSFDPPSGRAGENIQYF. The CDR3 nucleotides read TGTGCCAGCAGCTTTGATCCCCCCAGCGGGAGGGCCGGGGAGAACATTCAGTACTTC.

This rearrangement joins TRBV5-1 to TRBJ2-3, with 7 bases matching TRBD2. Germline V gene sequence: CDR1 SGHRS, CDR2 YFSETQ. The CDR3 covers 16 residues. The V segment lost 2 bases and the J segment 4 bases; nucleotides outside the gene matches: 10. CDR3: CASSFLLAEGADTQYF. In DNA, the CDR3 is TGCGCCAGCAGCTTTCTGCTAGCGGAAGGGGCAGATACGCAGTATTTT.

This clone came up once. CDR3 nucleotide sequence: TGTGCCAGCTCACCATTGATTCCGGGACAGGGGGTGGAGACCCAGTACTTC. Translation: CASSPLIPGQGVETQYF. The chain couples TRBV18 to TRBJ2-5; 11 nucleotides align to TRBD1. The junction had 10 bases not matched to a gene; V was cut back by 2 bases and J by 5 bases. CDR1 and CDR2 from the germline V gene are KGHSH and LQKENI. This CDR3 has 17 residues.

The CDR3 bases are TGCGCCAGCAATCGGGGGGAGCCCTACAATGAGCAGTTCTTC. It specifies CASNRGEPYNEQFF. The chain employs TRBV5-1 and TRBJ2-1, with 7 bases identical to TRBD2. Germline V gives CDR1 SGHRS, CDR2 YFSETQ. The CDR3 totals 14 residues. The V gene end was trimmed by 6 bases and the J gene end by 2 bases; junction bases not matched to a gene: 5.

The V and J genes are TRBV4-3 and TRBJ2-3; no clear D gene. The CDR3 runs to 13 residues. The V gene's germline CDR1 is LGHNA and CDR2 YSLEER. Trimming left V 1 base short and J 4 bases short, with 6 bases between. The CDR3 nucleotides are TGCGCCAGCAGCCAAGCGATCGCAGATACGCAGTATTTT. Protein sequence: CASSQAIADTQYF.

The V and J genes are TRBV2 and TRBJ1-5; weak D call: TRBD1 (6 bases). Germline CDR1 and CDR2: SNHLY and FYNNEI. CDR3 length: 16 amino acids. V was trimmed by 4 bases and J by 1 base, leaving 14 bases between them. CDR3 sequence reads: CASSAQGRRSNQPQHF. CDR3 nucleotide sequence: TGTGCCAGCAGTGCACAGGGAAGGCGCAGCAATCAGCCCCAGCATTTT.